This passage covers 24 T cell receptor beta chains from one sample sequenced in a study of shared clonotypes between healthy human individuals (dated by TCRdb to the early 2020s). The library was built by means of the immunoSEQ multiplex PCR assay. TCRdb limited this immuneACCESS table to in-frame rearrangements with V and J called. A share of clones is missing; checked studies link under half to unresolved V genes, and the rest is unexplained. The sample table contains 2 million to 2.5 million clones; only one count was recorded for 93% of them. The ten biggest clones cover 0.36% of the sample. The sequencing input was naive CD4+ T cells from PBMCs. Reading the label with the study, this specimen's cell subset or site is: CD45RA+ positively selected. The receptors were sampled from a man between 18 and 35 years old in good health. Some clones in this sample may be carry-over from other donors' samples.

This chain uses TRBV19 with TRBJ1-2; D may be TRBD1 (5 bases). Germline V gene sequence: CDR1 LNHDA, CDR2 SQIVND (reference sequence). Deletions cut 7 bases from V and 4 bases from J, with 13 bases between. The CDR3 extends over 13 amino acids. In nucleotides, the CDR3 is TGTGCCAGTACAGGGCTTCGGGGCTATGGCTACACCTTC. Translated, it gives CASTGLRGYGYTF.

This clone appeared once. The V gene is TRBV10-3, the J gene TRBJ1-5, with D perhaps matching TRBD1 (6 bases). CDR1 and CDR2 (germline): ENHRY, SYGVKD. Deletions cut 10 bases from V and 3 bases from J, with 16 bases between. The CDR3 totals 14 residues. The CDR3, as DNA: TGTGCCAGCCAACAGGGAGCGGACAATCAGCCCCAGCATTTT. Its translation is CASQQGADNQPQHF.

The chain uses TRBV28 and TRBJ1-1; TRBD1 matches 9 bases. CDR3 length: 16 residues. Germline CDR1 and CDR2: MDHEN and SYDVKM. Losses at the gene ends were 2 bases for V and 2 bases for J; bases not matched to a gene: 6. CDR3 amino acids: CASSLTPTGGNTEAFF. CDR3 DNA: TGTGCCAGCAGTTTAACCCCCACAGGGGGCAACACTGAAGCTTTCTTT.

The V and J genes are TRBV28 and TRBJ2-3; TRBD2 agrees at 13 bases. This CDR3 spans 21 amino acids. V dropped 3 bases and J dropped 2; count of bases not matched to a gene: 17. CDR1 and CDR2 (germline): MDHEN, SYDVKM. The CDR3 protein is CASSFLNGLAGDSRVTDTQYF. As DNA, the CDR3 is TGTGCCAGCAGTTTCCTCAACGGACTAGCGGGAGACTCCCGGGTCACAGATACGCAGTATTTT.

The chain joins TRBV4-1 to TRBJ2-7, with D possibly matching TRBD2 (5 bases). V was pared by 2 bases and J by 1 base, with 15 bases between. The germline CDR1 and CDR2 sequences are MGHRA and YSYEKL. The CDR3 is made up of 16 amino acids. The CDR3 is CASSQPILDLSYEQYF. CDR3 DNA sequence: TGCGCCAGCAGCCAACCCATACTGGACTTATCCTACGAGCAGTACTTC.

Points on this clone: Other DNA sequences of this sample code for an identical CDR3. This chain joins TRBV28 and TRBJ2-1, with D possibly TRBD1 on 5 matching bases. The V gene lost 6 bases and the J gene lost 4 bases, with 10 bases spanning the gap. Per the germline V gene, CDR1 is MDHEN and CDR2 is SYDVKM. This CDR3 is 13 amino acids long. The CDR3 is CASRFDSYNEQFF. The CDR3, as DNA: TGTGCCAGCAGATTTGACAGTTACAATGAGCAGTTCTTC.

This chain joins TRBV29-1 and TRBJ2-3, with 9 bases aligning to TRBD2. The V and J ends lost 1 base and 1 base, in that order; junction bases with no gene match: 6. The length of the CDR3 is 16 residues. CDR1 is SQVTM, CDR2 ANQGSEA, per germline. The CDR3 reads CSVEGLAARGTDTQYF. In DNA, the CDR3 is TGCAGCGTTGAAGGACTAGCGGCTAGAGGCACAGATACGCAGTATTTT.

The chain joins TRBV5-4 to TRBJ2-7; 7 positions match TRBD2. Germline trimming cut 2 bases from V and 4 bases from J; bases unmatched to any gene: 9. Looked up from germline, CDR1 is SGHNT and CDR2 is YYREEE (reference sequence). CDR3 length: 15 residues. The CDR3: CASSFGGRALYEQYF. CDR3 nucleotide sequence: TGTGCCAGCAGCTTTGGAGGGAGGGCCCTGTACGAGCAGTACTTC.

The chain links TRBV7-3 to TRBJ2-2; TRBD1 matches 7 bases. Unmatched junction bases numbered 6, after V lost 1 base and J lost 7 bases. Germline V gene data show CDR1 as SGHTA and CDR2 as FQGTGA. This CDR3 spans 15 amino acids. The CDR3 DNA reads as TGTGCCAGCAGCTTAAGACAGGGTGGCGGCGGGGAGCTGTTTTTT. This sequence encodes CASSLRQGGGGELFF.

The rearrangement links TRBV4-1 to TRBJ1-4; 10 bases map to TRBD1. V dropped 0 bases and J dropped 9; count of bases not matched to a gene: 7. CDR1 is MGHRA and CDR2 is YSYEKL in the germline V gene. The CDR3 is 16 residues long. DNA of the CDR3: TGCGCCAGCAGCCAAGATAGCTTGACAGGGGGCAAAAAACTGTTTTTT. This codes for CASSQDSLTGGKKLFF.

The rearrangement joins TRBV7-7 to TRBJ2-5, with D tentatively TRBD1 (5 bases). V gave up 1 base and J gave up 4 bases, with 10 bases separating them. Germline CDR1 SSHAT, CDR2 FNYEAQ (reference sequence). The CDR3 length is 14 residues. CDR3 loop: CASSLVGHGETQYF. The CDR3, as DNA: TGTGCCAGCAGCTTAGTAGGACACGGAGAGACCCAGTACTTC.

This sequence joins TRBV4-3 and TRBJ1-2, with D perhaps matching TRBD1 (5 bases). This CDR3 contains 18 residues. Trimming left V 4 bases short and J 5 bases short, with 26 bases between. CDR1 is LGHNA, CDR2 YSLEER, per germline. The CDR3 loop reads CASSLQINRGGTGYGYTF. The CDR3 DNA sequence: TGCGCCAGCAGCCTTCAGATAAACCGGGGGGGAACTGGGTATGGCTACACCTTC.

The chain uses TRBV18 and TRBJ1-4; 7 nucleotides agree with TRBD1. V shed 4 bases and J 0 bases; nucleotides not matched to a gene: 5. Germline CDR1 is KGHSH and CDR2 is LQKENI. The CDR3 covers 16 residues. CDR3 loop: CASSRQGLSTNEKLFF. CDR3 coding DNA: TGTGCCAGCTCACGACAGGGTCTATCAACTAATGAAAAACTGTTTTTT.

This clone showed up just a few times. This sequence joins TRBV9 and TRBJ1-5, with D possibly being TRBD1 (5 bases). In germline, CDR1 is SGDLS, CDR2 YYNGEE. CDR3 length equals 15 residues. Trimming removed 5 bases from V and 3 bases from J, with 15 bases in between. In nucleotides, the CDR3 is TGTGCCAGCAGTTCCGGGACGACTCCCAATCAGCCCCAGCATTTT. Protein sequence: CASSSGTTPNQPQHF.

The chain joins TRBV11-1 to TRBJ2-5, with 10 nucleotides matching TRBD1. The ends lost 4 bases at V and 5 bases at J; junction bases unmatched: 7. Germline CDR1 SGHAT, CDR2 FQDESV (reference sequence). The CDR3 totals 15 residues. CDR3 residues: CASSSRDRGGETQYF. The CDR3 DNA follows: TGTGCCAGCAGCTCTCGGGACAGGGGCGGTGAGACCCAGTACTTC.

This clone was seen only once. The chain couples TRBV6-6 to TRBJ1-1; tentative D call: TRBD1 (6 bases). V dropped 4 bases and J dropped 0 bases, with 15 bases sitting between them. Germline V gene sequence: CDR1 MNHNY, CDR2 SVGAGI (reference sequence). The CDR3 totals 16 residues. The CDR3 DNA reads TGTGCCAGCAGTTCCAAGGGGGGCGCCTTGAACACTGAAGCTTTCTTT. Protein: CASSSKGGALNTEAFF.

The chain links TRBV5-1 to TRBJ2-7; TRBD2 might be the D (6 bases). V was cut by 0 bases and J by 6 bases, with 13 bases left in between. Germline V lookup: CDR1 SGHRS, CDR2 YFSETQ. This CDR3 is 14 amino acids long. For the CDR3, the DNA is TGCGCCAGCAGCTTGGCAGGACTAACTAGCGAGCAGTACTTC. Translated, it gives CASSLAGLTSEQYF.

In this sample, this clone turned up once. The rearrangement links TRBV2 to TRBJ1-4; D might be TRBD1 (5 bases). From germline, CDR1 is SNHLY and CDR2 FYNNEI. This CDR3 spans 14 amino acids. The germline V and J ends were trimmed by 6 bases and 4 bases, with 12 bases remaining between them. The DNA for the CDR3 is TGTGCCAGCAGACGAAGGGGTGATAATGAAAAACTGTTTTTT. It is translated as CASRRRGDNEKLFF.

The CDR3 is CAISESIRGGWNTEAFF. CDR3 in DNA: TGTGCCATCAGTGAGTCGATTAGGGGGGGCTGGAACACTGAAGCTTTCTTT. The V call is TRBV10-3, the J call TRBJ1-1, with D maybe TRBD1 (6 bases). Germline-derived CDR1 and CDR2 are ENHRY and SYGVKD. The CDR3 loop spans 17 amino acids. Trimming pared 0 bases from V and 1 base from J, leaving 15 bases between.

The chain uses TRBV6-6 and TRBJ2-1; TRBD2 matches at 7 bases. The CDR3 has 15 amino acids. V shed 4 bases and J 4 bases; nucleotides not matched to a gene: 7. The germline V gene has CDR1 MNHNY and CDR2 SVGAGI (reference sequence). In nucleotides, the CDR3 is TGTGCCAGCAGTTCTAGCGGAAGCCGGTACAATGAGCAGTTCTTC. Amino acids: CASSSSGSRYNEQFF.

This chain connects TRBV21-1 to TRBJ2-3; the table's D call TRBD1 went unverified against the DNA. TRBV21-1 is a listed pseudogene. The CDR3 loop spans 18 amino acids. CDR3 nucleotide sequence: TGTGCCAGCAGCAAAGGGACAGGGCCCGCCTTAAGCACAGATACGCAGTATTTT. This encodes CASSKGTGPALSTDTQYF.

The chain joins TRBV9 to TRBJ1-2; tentative D call: TRBD1 (6 bases). CDR3 length: 18 residues. Trimming took off 4 bases at V and 7 bases at J, with 29 bases between the two ends. CDR1 is SGDLS and CDR2 is YYNGEE in the germline V gene. The CDR3 is CASSPQNAGGSLGGGYTF. CDR3 in DNA: TGTGCCAGCAGCCCCCAAAATGCCGGGGGCTCCCTTGGGGGTGGCTACACCTTC.

V usage is TRBV7-3 and J usage is TRBJ2-7, with D maybe TRBD2 (6 bases). Germline assignment: CDR1 SGHTA and CDR2 FQGTGA. This CDR3 contains 14 residues. Trimming shortened V by 5 bases and J by 2 bases, and 13 bases separated the two germline ends. As DNA, the CDR3 is TGTGCCAGCAGCCTTAGTAGCGGCCCCTACGAGCAGTACTTC. As protein: CASSLSSGPYEQYF.

On this clone: The sample contains more than one DNA sequence encoding this CDR3. The V call is TRBV6-1, the J call TRBJ1-1; D not certain. Germline-derived CDR1 and CDR2 are MNHNS and SASEGT. The CDR3 spans 14 residues. Trimming took off 3 bases at V and 2 bases at J, with 10 bases between the two ends. The CDR3 is CASSEGGPNTEAFF. The CDR3 DNA reads as TGTGCCAGCAGTGAGGGAGGCCCTAACACTGAAGCTTTCTTT.